This T cell receptor beta chain was sequenced during a study of T cell changes during pregnancy in multiple sclerosis. The CDR3 runs 15 residues. V trimming: 3 bases; J trimming: 9 bases; junction bases outside the gene matches: 10. From germline, CDR1 is SGHRS and CDR2 YFSETQ. TCRdb keeps only in-frame clones here, not all; method: immunoSEQ multiplex PCR. Here the sample spans 18,000 or so clones, 70% to 90% being singletons. V and J are TRBV5-1 and TRBJ2-1, with TRBD2 matching 9 bases. This receptor was taken from a female donor in good health, enrolled as a control in a pregnancy study. Material: CD4+ T cells from peripheral blood mononuclear cells, obtained in the first trimester of pregnancy. CDR3 protein: CASSSIAGERIEQFF. As DNA, the CDR3 is TGCGCCAGCAGCTCAATAGCGGGAGAAAGGATTGAGCAGTTCTTC.